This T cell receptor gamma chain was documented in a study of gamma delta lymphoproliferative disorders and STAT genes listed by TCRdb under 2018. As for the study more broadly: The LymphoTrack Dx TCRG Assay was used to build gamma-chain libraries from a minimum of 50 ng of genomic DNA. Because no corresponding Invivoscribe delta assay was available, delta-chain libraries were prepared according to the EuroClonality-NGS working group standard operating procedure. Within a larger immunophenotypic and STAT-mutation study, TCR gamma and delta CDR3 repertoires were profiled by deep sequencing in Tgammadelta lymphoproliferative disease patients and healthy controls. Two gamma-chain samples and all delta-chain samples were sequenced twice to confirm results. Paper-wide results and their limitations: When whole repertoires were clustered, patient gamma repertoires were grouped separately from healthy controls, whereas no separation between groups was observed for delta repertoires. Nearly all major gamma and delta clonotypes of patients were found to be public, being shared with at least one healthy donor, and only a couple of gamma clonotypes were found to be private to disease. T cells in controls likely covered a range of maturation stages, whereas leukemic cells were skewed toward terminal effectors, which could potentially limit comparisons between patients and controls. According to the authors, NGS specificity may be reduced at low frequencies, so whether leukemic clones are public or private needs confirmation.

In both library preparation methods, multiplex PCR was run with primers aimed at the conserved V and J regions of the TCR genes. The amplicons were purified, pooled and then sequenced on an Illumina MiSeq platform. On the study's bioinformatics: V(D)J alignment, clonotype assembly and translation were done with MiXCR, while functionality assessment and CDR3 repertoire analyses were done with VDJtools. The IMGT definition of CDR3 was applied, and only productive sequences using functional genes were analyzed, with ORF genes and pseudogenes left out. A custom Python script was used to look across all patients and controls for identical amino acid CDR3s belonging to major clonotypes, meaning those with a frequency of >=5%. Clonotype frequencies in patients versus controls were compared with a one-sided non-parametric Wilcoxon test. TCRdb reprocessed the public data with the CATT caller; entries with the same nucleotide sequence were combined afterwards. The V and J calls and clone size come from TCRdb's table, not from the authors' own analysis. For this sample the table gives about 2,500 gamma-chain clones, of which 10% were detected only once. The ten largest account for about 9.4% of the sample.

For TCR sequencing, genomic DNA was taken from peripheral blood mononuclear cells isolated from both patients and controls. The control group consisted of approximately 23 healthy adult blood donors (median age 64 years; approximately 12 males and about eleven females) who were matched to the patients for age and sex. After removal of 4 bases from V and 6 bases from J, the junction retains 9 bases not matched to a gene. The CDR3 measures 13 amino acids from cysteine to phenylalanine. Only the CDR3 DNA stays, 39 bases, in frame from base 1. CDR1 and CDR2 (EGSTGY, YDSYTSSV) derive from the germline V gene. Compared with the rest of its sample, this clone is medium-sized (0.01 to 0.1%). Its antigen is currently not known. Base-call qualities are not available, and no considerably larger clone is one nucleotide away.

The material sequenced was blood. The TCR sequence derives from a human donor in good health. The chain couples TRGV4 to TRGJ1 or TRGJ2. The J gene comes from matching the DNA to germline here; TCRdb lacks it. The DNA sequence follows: TGTGCCACCTGGGAACCCCCTTGTTATAAGAAACTCTTT. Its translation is CATWEPPCYKKLF.